A selection of T cell receptor beta chains follows, all from one sample in a study of T cell repertoires in cytomegalovirus infection. TCRdb processed the reads anew with MiXCR; each CDR3 protein has one entry. The sample has under 120,000 distinct CDR3 sequences; under 55% are singletons. These receptors' antigens are unknown. The specimen was CD8+ T cells from cultured PBMCs, collected from culture after CMV antigen stimulation. The source of these receptors is a human donor in good health (CMV status not recorded). Some clones in this sample may be carry-over from other donors' samples. Both conserved end residues are part of each CDR3. D genes are given only for firm matches. Expanded clones are given a class, and other clones once, few, many or no size at all.

15	NA	TRBV12-3/TRBV12-4	TRBD2	TRBJ2-7	CASSRGLAGAYEQYF	TGTGCCAGCAGCCGGGGACTAGCGGGGGCCTACGAGCAGTACTTC
14	few	TRBV7-9	NA	TRBJ2-5	CASSRTRGNETQYF	TGTGCCAGCAGCCGTACTAGGGGGAACGAGACCCAGTACTTC
11	many	TRBV12-5	NA	TRBJ2-7	CASGLDREQYF	TGTGCTAGTGGTCTGGACAGAGAGCAGTACTTC
14	NA	TRBV12-3/TRBV12-4	NA	TRBJ1-1	CASSLGTLNTEAFF	TGTGCCAGCAGTTTAGGGACACTGAACACTGAAGCTTTCTTT
12	NA	TRBV12-3/TRBV12-4	NA	TRBJ1-2	CASSFGNYGYTF	TGTGCCAGCAGTTTTGGGAACTATGGCTACACCTTC
11	NA	TRBV28	NA	TRBJ2-5	CASSIVETQYF	TGTGCCAGCAGTATCGTAGAGACCCAGTACTTC
13	NA	TRBV7-2	NA	TRBJ2-3	CASSPLVGDTQYF	TGTGCCAGCAGCCCTTTAGTCGGGGATACGCAGTATTTT
13	NA	TRBV7-2	NA	TRBJ2-7	CASSLAFGYEQYF	TGTGCCAGCAGCTTAGCGTTCGGGTACGAGCAGTACTTC
16	many	TRBV12-3/TRBV12-4	TRBD2	TRBJ2-4	CASHVGGAGNKNIQYF	TGTGCCAGCCACGTTGGGGGAGCGGGGAACAAAAACATTCAGTACTTC
17	NA	TRBV28	NA	TRBJ1-4	CASSLGLGSWTNEKLFF	TGTGCCAGCAGTTTGGGCTTGGGTTCATGGACTAATGAAAAACTGTTTTTT
14	NA	TRBV6-1	NA	TRBJ1-1	CASSPWTANTEAFF	TGTGCCAGCAGTCCCTGGACCGCGAACACTGAAGCTTTCTTT
12	few	TRBV10-3	NA	TRBJ1-1	CATVDTNTEAFF	TGTGCCACAGTAGATACGAACACTGAAGCTTTCTTT
15	NA	TRBV4-1	NA	TRBJ1-1	CASSQDKEENTEAFF	TGCGCCAGCAGCCAAGATAAGGAGGAGAACACTGAAGCTTTCTTT
12	NA	TRBV19	NA	TRBJ2-1	CASSIGAVPQFF	TGTGCCAGTAGTATAGGAGCGGTTCCGCAGTTCTTC
11	NA	TRBV27	NA	TRBJ2-3	CASRVTDTQYF	TGTGCCAGCAGAGTAACAGATACGCAGTATTTT
15	NA	TRBV7-6	TRBD2	TRBJ2-1	CASSLEAGGFNEQFF	TGTGCCAGCAGCTTAGAAGCGGGGGGGTTTAATGAGCAGTTCTTC
11	NA	TRBV7-2	NA	TRBJ2-7	CASSRDYEQYF	TGTGCCAGCAGCAGAGACTACGAGCAGTACTTC
15	few	TRBV5-1	NA	TRBJ2-7	CASSSEGRARYEQYF	TGCGCCAGCAGCTCGGAGGGACGGGCACGCTACGAGCAGTACTTC
17	NA	TRBV3-1	TRBD1	TRBJ2-3	CASSLVFGTGEIGAQYF	TGTGCCAGCAGCCTTGTCTTCGGGACAGGCGAAATAGGCGCGCAGTATTTT
16	NA	TRBV19	NA	TRBJ1-6	CASSIDSGRWNSPLHF	TGTGCCAGTAGTATAGATTCGGGGCGGTGGAATTCACCCCTCCACTTT
16	NA	TRBV12-3/TRBV12-4	NA	TRBJ1-2	CASSLEEGQSYYGYTF	TGTGCCAGCAGTTTAGAAGAAGGTCAAAGCTACTATGGCTACACCTTC
15	NA	TRBV7-6	NA	TRBJ2-5	CASSLEGEDQETQYF	TGTGCCAGCAGCTTGGAGGGTGAAGACCAAGAGACCCAGTACTTC
12	many	TRBV7-8	NA	TRBJ2-5	CASSPQGETQYF	TGTGCCAGCAGCCCCCAAGGAGAGACCCAGTACTTC
12	NA	TRBV11-2	NA	TRBJ2-1	CASGGQENEQFF	TGTGCCAGCGGGGGCCAGGAGAATGAGCAGTTCTTC
13	few	TRBV7-6	NA	TRBJ1-1	CASSGEMNTEAFF	TGTGCCAGCAGCGGAGAGATGAACACTGAAGCTTTCTTT
15	few	TRBV4-1	TRBD2	TRBJ2-1	CASSDAVGGDNEQFF	TGCGCCAGCAGCGACGCTGTGGGAGGGGATAATGAGCAGTTCTTC
15	NA	TRBV2	TRBD2	TRBJ2-1	CASSDIAGGRDEQFF	TGTGCCAGCAGTGACATAGCGGGGGGGCGGGATGAGCAGTTCTTC
20	NA	TRBV27	NA	TRBJ1-6	CASSLSMESTAPVYFSPLHF	TGTGCCAGCAGTTTATCGATGGAATCGACGGCACCAGTTTATTTTTCACCCCTCCACTTT
14	many	TRBV12-3/TRBV12-4	NA	TRBJ2-7	CASSLGGPFGEQYF	TGTGCCAGCAGTTTAGGGGGGCCCTTCGGCGAGCAGTACTTC